This TCR beta chain emerged from a study of T-cell memory formation after mild COVID-19. The CDR3 has 15 residues. V lost 6 bases, J lost 6 bases, and 22 bases lay in between. CDR1 is SQVTM, CDR2 ANQGSEA, per germline. MiXCR, run by TCRdb on the 5' RACE reads, gives a single entry per CDR3 protein. The sample shows approximately 290,000 distinct CDR3 sequences, roughly a fifth of them seen only once. The table lists this clonotype with a few counts. The antigen is unknown. Points from the study as a whole: While clones contracting from day 15 to 85 were balanced between CD4 and CD8, later expanders leaned CD4+. Day 37-peaking second-wave clones had unconfirmed SARS-CoV-2 specificity. The finding that pre-infection memory included some responding clones suggested that cross-reactive memory joined.

The source of this sequence is a man between 18 and 29 years old who had mild COVID-19 (a few samples of this study predate the infection). Cell type and time point are not known. This chain links TRBV29-1 with TRBJ2-3, with no clear D. The sample comprised PBMCs or a T cell subset sorted from them (not recorded which). CDR3 sequence reads: CSVTEGSPATDTQYF. The CDR3 nucleotides read TGCAGCGTCACCGAAGGCTCACCCGCCACGGATACGCAGTATTTT.